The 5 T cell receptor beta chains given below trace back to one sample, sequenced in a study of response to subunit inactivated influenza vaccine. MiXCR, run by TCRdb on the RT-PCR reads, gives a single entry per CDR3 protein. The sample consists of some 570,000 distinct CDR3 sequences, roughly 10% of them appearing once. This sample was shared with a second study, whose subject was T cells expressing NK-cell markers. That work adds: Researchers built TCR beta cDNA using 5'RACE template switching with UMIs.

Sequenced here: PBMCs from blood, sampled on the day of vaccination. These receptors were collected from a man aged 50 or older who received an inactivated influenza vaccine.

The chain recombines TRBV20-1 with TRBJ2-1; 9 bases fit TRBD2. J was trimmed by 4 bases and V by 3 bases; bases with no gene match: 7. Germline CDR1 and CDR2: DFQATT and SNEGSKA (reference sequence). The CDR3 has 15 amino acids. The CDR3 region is CSARVGLAGYNEQFF. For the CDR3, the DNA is TGCAGTGCTAGGGTAGGTCTAGCGGGATACAATGAGCAGTTCTTC.

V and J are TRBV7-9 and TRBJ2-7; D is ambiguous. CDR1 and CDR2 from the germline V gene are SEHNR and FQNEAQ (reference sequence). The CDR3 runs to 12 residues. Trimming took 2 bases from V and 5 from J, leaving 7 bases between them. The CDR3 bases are TGTGCCAGCAGCTTAATCGGTAACGAGCAGTACTTC. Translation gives CASSLIGNEQYF.

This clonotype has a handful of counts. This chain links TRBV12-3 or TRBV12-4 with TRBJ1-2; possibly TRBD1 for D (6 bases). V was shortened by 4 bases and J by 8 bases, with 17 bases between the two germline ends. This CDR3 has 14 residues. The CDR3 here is CASSYRQAGGGYTF. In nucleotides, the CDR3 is TGTGCCAGCAGTTACAGACAGGCGGGTGGGGGCTACACCTTC.

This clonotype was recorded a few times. The CDR3 DNA reads as TGTGCCAGCAGCTTAGCGTCAGCGGGAGGAGGGGAGACCCAGTACTTC. Amino acid sequence: CASSLASAGGGETQYF. The chain couples TRBV7-6 to TRBJ2-5, with 9 positions matching TRBD2. Germline V CDR1 and CDR2: SGHVS, FNYEAQ. With 0 bases clipped from V and 5 bases from J, the junction kept 7 bases outside the gene matches. The CDR3 extends over 16 amino acids.

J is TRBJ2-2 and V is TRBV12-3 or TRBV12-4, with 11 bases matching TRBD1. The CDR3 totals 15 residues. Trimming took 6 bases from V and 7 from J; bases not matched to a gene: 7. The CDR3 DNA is TGTGCCAGCAGGAGGACAGGGGGCGCGAACGGGGAGCTGTTTTTT. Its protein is CASRRTGGANGELFF.